One sample yielded the 19 T cell receptor beta chains listed below, sequenced in a study of cytomegalovirus exposure and HLA in healthy donors. Primers: 60 Vbeta forward and 13 Jbeta reverse. Repertoires were generated with immunoSEQ multiplex PCR, while TCRdb's copy carries only in-frame clones and drops some. Altogether 110,000 to 150,000 clones are present, less than 90% being singletons, with the ten largest covering roughly 2.5%. What was sequenced was PBMCs. The receptor source for this set is a boy aged 2-15 years in good health and CMV-seronegative.

This clone was seen a handful of times. V gene TRBV5-4 combines with J gene TRBJ2-2, with D tentatively TRBD2 (5 bases). The V and J ends lost 4 bases and 5 bases respectively, with 9 bases between them. Germline-derived CDR1 and CDR2 are SGHNT and YYREEE (reference sequence). CDR3 length equals 13 residues. The CDR3 DNA reads TGTGCCAGCAGCCGGACGGGAACCGGGGAGCTGTTTTTT. This sequence encodes CASSRTGTGELFF.

The genes are TRBV7-8 and TRBJ2-5; TRBD2 matches at 12 bases. The J call may be incorrect, as the DNA end agrees better with TRBJ2-7. The CDR3 has 19 amino acids. Germline V gene sequence: CDR1 SGHVS, CDR2 FQNEAQ. The CDR3 region has the DNA TGTGCCAGCAGCTTAGCACCGGGACTAGCGGGCGTCCTCTCCTACGAGCAGTACTTC. Translated, it gives CASSLAPGLAGVLSYEQYF.

V is TRBV6-1 and J is TRBJ2-3; TRBD1 might be the D (5 bases). This CDR3 spans 15 amino acids. Trimming cost V 3 bases and J 6 bases, with 16 bases left between them. Germline CDR1 and CDR2: MNHNS and SASEGT. The CDR3 bases are TGTGCCAGCAGTGAGAGGCAGGGTTCCAGGGATACGCAGTATTTT. It translates to CASSERQGSRDTQYF.

The sample holds a few counts of this clone. The chain joins TRBV6-6 to TRBJ1-5; D uncertain. Trimming stripped 7 bases from V and 2 bases from J, with 18 bases between. CDR3 size: 16 residues. Germline V gene lookup returns CDR1 MNHNY and CDR2 SVGAGI (reference sequence). The CDR3 region is CASTKNGGMGNQPQHF. The DNA of the CDR3 is TGTGCCAGCACTAAAAACGGAGGGATGGGCAATCAGCCCCAGCATTTT.

This clone was seen more than once but under ten times. This chain joins TRBV6-5 and TRBJ2-7; D not resolved. Trimming took off 4 bases at V and 0 bases at J, with 10 bases between the two ends. The CDR3 totals 14 residues. Germline V gene lookup returns CDR1 MNHEY and CDR2 SVGAGI. The CDR3 region is CASSSPDNSYEQYF. CDR3 DNA: TGTGCCAGCAGTTCCCCCGACAACTCCTACGAGCAGTACTTC.

The chain is built from TRBV2 and TRBJ2-1; 8 bases fit TRBD1. The CDR3 totals 15 residues. Germline V lookup: CDR1 SNHLY, CDR2 FYNNEI. Trimming at V came to 7 bases and at J to 6 bases, leaving 11 bases not matched to a gene. The CDR3 region is CASNLWGQASNEQFF. The CDR3 DNA is TGTGCCAGCAACCTGTGGGGACAGGCTAGCAATGAGCAGTTCTTC.

V is TRBV21-1 and J is TRBJ2-5; the D segment call TRBD1 is taken from the table without a DNA check. TRBV21-1 is an annotated pseudogene. CDR3 length equals 15 residues. The CDR3 is CASSKDETSKETQYF. The CDR3 nucleotides are TGTGCCAGCAGCAAAGACGAGACATCAAAAGAGACCCAGTACTTC.

The J gene is TRBJ1-5, the V gene TRBV13; tentative D call: TRBD1 (6 bases). The CDR3 length is 15 residues. V lost 2 bases and J lost 0, with 8 bases in between. Germline V CDR1 and CDR2: PRHDT, FYEKMQ (reference sequence). The CDR3 coding sequence is TGTGCCAGCAGCTTATCCAGGGGTAGCAATCAGCCCCAGCATTTT. Translated, it gives CASSLSRGSNQPQHF.

The chain uses TRBV5-1 and TRBJ1-6; TRBD1 aligns across 8 bases. The V and J ends lost 7 bases and 9 bases, in that order; junction bases with no gene match: 6. Germline V lookup: CDR1 SGHRS, CDR2 YFSETQ. The length of the CDR3 is 13 residues. The chain's CDR3 is CASAPGGLSPLHF. For the CDR3, the DNA is TGCGCCAGCGCCCCAGGGGGCCTTTCACCCCTCCACTTT.

This chain joins TRBV29-1 and TRBJ2-7; possibly TRBD1 for D (6 bases). There are 13 residues in the CDR3. V dropped 8 bases and J dropped 0 bases, with 14 bases sitting between them. Per germline, CDR1 SQVTM and CDR2 ANQGSEA. The CDR3 region is CSLLGDTSYEQYF. The CDR3 DNA is TGCAGCCTTCTTGGGGACACCTCCTACGAGCAGTACTTC.

The V call is TRBV5-1, the J call TRBJ2-1, with TRBD2 matching 9 bases. The trim removed 8 bases at V and 2 bases at J, leaving 5 bases unmatched. In germline, CDR1 is SGHRS, CDR2 YFSETQ. The CDR3 spans 14 residues. The CDR3 bases are TGCGCCAGTAAACTAGCGGGTGCCTACAATGAGCAGTTCTTC. Translating it yields CASKLAGAYNEQFF.

The chain links TRBV28 to TRBJ1-1; D call uncertain. Trimming took 3 bases from V and 11 from J, leaving 28 bases between them. Germline assignment: CDR1 MDHEN and CDR2 SYDVKM. This CDR3 spans 17 amino acids. The CDR3: CASSFGLSYEPQEYAFF. CDR3 sequence (DNA): TGTGCCAGCAGTTTTGGTTTATCTTATGAACCTCAAGAGTATGCTTTCTTT.

V is TRBV4-3 and J is TRBJ1-4, with 7 bases matching TRBD1. The junction had 11 bases not matched to a gene; V was cut back by 2 bases and J by 8 bases. The CDR3 has 16 amino acids. In germline, CDR1 is LGHNA, CDR2 YSLEER. CDR3 DNA sequence: TGCGCCAGCAGCCAACAAGACAGGGTAGGCGGGGAAAAACTGTTTTTT. Translated, it gives CASSQQDRVGGEKLFF.

This clone is a singleton in its sample. This chain's CDR3 is CASSIPGVNTEAFF. The CDR3 DNA reads as TGTGCCAGTAGTATCCCAGGGGTAAACACTGAAGCTTTCTTT. The gene calls are TRBV19 and TRBJ1-1; perhaps TRBD1 as D (6 bases). The germline CDR1 and CDR2 sequences are LNHDA and SQIVND (reference sequence). The V and J ends lost 3 bases and 2 bases respectively, with 10 bases between them. This CDR3 is built from 14 residues.

The rearrangement joins TRBV11-1 to TRBJ1-1; 8 nucleotides agree with TRBD1. Germline V gene data show CDR1 as SGHAT and CDR2 as FQDESV (reference sequence). The V gene end was trimmed by 5 bases and the J gene end by 6 bases; junction bases not matched to a gene: 11. This CDR3 contains 15 residues. The CDR3 DNA reads TGTGCCAGCAGCCTCCTCTCTGGACAGGGTTCTGAAGCTTTCTTT. Translating gives CASSLLSGQGSEAFF. The variable domain in full, completed from reference TRBV11-1 and TRBJ1-1, reads EAEVAQSPRYKITEKSQAVAFWCDPISGHATLYWYRQILGQGPELLVQFQDESVVDDSQLPKDRFSAERLKGVDSTLKIQPAELGDSAMYLCASSLLSGQGSEAFFGQGTRLTVV.

This chain uses TRBV28 with TRBJ2-5; 8 positions match TRBD2. The CDR3 consists of 15 residues. V gave up 5 bases and J gave up 2 bases; unmatched junction bases: 7. Germline CDR1 and CDR2: MDHEN and SYDVKM. CDR3 loop: CASSQLAELQETQYF. The CDR3 DNA reads as TGTGCCAGCAGTCAACTAGCGGAATTACAAGAGACCCAGTACTTC.

The chain recombines TRBV2 with TRBJ1-2; 9 bases align to TRBD1. Germline values: CDR1 SNHLY, CDR2 FYNNEI. V was pared by 6 bases and J by 6 bases, with 8 bases of the junction left unmatched. The CDR3 has 14 residues. The CDR3 is CASSSTRQGDGYTF. As DNA, the CDR3 is TGTGCCAGCAGCTCAACCCGACAGGGGGATGGCTACACCTTC.

Turning to this clone: Since the CDR3 does not end with the conserved phenylalanine or tryptophan, this likely comes from a read error. CDR3 loop: CASRRREGGYGYTL. The CDR3, as DNA: TGTGCCAGCAGACGAAGGGAGGGGGGCTATGGCTACACCCTC. The chain links TRBV5-5 to TRBJ1-2, with D maybe TRBD1 (6 bases). Germline CDR1 reads SGHKS; CDR2 reads YYEKEE (reference sequence). The length of the CDR3 is 14 residues. V lost 5 bases and J 4 bases, leaving 15 bases between the germline ends.

This clone was seen a single time. The rearrangement links TRBV19 to TRBJ1-2; D unclear. CDR1 and CDR2 from the germline V gene are LNHDA and SQIVND (reference sequence). The CDR3 is 17 amino acids. Trimming took 5 bases from V and 3 from J, leaving 22 bases between them. CDR3 region: CASSPHRSRGYYYGYTF. CDR3 coding DNA: TGTGCCAGTAGTCCCCATCGTTCACGGGGTTACTACTATGGCTACACCTTC.